The 24 T cell receptor beta chains given below trace back to one sample, sequenced in a study of T cell responses to AZD1222 COVID-19 vaccine. Here immunoSEQ multiplex PCR was the method, and the copy in TCRdb shows in-frame clones only, minus some. The sample carries approximately 120,000 clones, approximately 85% recorded once. Sample: peripheral blood, taken 28 days after the second AZD1222 dose. All receptors derive from an adult who received the AZD1222 COVID-19 vaccine.

The chain joins TRBV7-9 to TRBJ2-7; TRBD1 matches 8 bases. V was pared by 5 bases and J by 5 bases, with 11 bases of the junction left unmatched. CDR3 length: 15 amino acids. Germline V gives CDR1 SEHNR, CDR2 FQNEAQ (reference sequence). The CDR3 DNA reads TGTGCCAGCAGCCCCGGGACAGGTGGTACCCACGAGCAGTACTTC. Encoded protein: CASSPGTGGTHEQYF.

The chain links TRBV6-5 to TRBJ2-1; TRBD1 aligns across 9 bases. CDR3 length: 15 residues. Trimming at V came to 4 bases and at J to 3 bases, leaving 4 bases not matched to a gene. Looked up from germline, CDR1 is MNHEY and CDR2 is SVGAGI. The CDR3 is CASSLDRGSYNEQFF. The CDR3 DNA reads as TGTGCCAGCAGTTTGGACAGGGGCAGCTACAATGAGCAGTTCTTC.

The rearrangement uses TRBV7-2 and TRBJ2-1; no firm D call. CDR3 size: 12 residues. V gave up 3 bases and J gave up 9 bases, with 9 bases separating them. CDR1 is SGHTA, CDR2 FQGNSA, per germline. The CDR3 DNA follows: TGTGCCAGCAGCTTCTCGGACGTTGAGCAGTTCTTC. It encodes CASSFSDVEQFF.

V is TRBV29-1 and J is TRBJ2-7; 7 bases agree with TRBD1. The CDR3 is made up of 11 amino acids. Looked up from germline, CDR1 is SQVTM and CDR2 is ANQGSEA. V was clipped by 4 bases and J by 4 bases; unmatched bases: 1. DNA of the CDR3: TGCAGCGTTGCACAGGGGTACGAGCAGTACTTC. Its translation: CSVAQGYEQYF.

This chain links TRBV30 with TRBJ1-5; TRBD1 might be the D (6 bases). CDR1 GTSNPN and CDR2 SVGIG come from the germline V gene (reference sequence). Trimming left V 0 bases short and J 6 bases short, with 9 bases between. The CDR3 spans 13 residues. The CDR3 loop reads CAWSVQGGQPQHF. The CDR3 region has the DNA TGTGCCTGGAGTGTACAGGGCGGTCAGCCCCAGCATTTT.

The chain is built from TRBV28 and TRBJ1-1; no firm D call. The CDR3 runs to 13 residues. Per germline, CDR1 MDHEN and CDR2 SYDVKM. The V end was cut by 4 bases, the J end by 0 bases, with 6 bases between. The CDR3, as DNA: TGTGCCAGCAGTTCCCTGATGAACACTGAAGCTTTCTTT. Translation gives CASSSLMNTEAFF.

This clone was recorded once. The rearrangement joins TRBV3-1 (or the pseudogene TRBV3-2) to TRBJ2-3; possible D gene TRBD2, 6 bases. In germline, CDR1 is LGHDT, CDR2 YNNKEL (reference sequence). The V end lost 1 base, the J end lost 0 bases, and 8 bases lay between the germline ends. This CDR3 contains 15 residues. CDR3 amino acids: CASSQVRESTDTQYF. CDR3 in DNA: TGTGCCAGCAGCCAAGTACGGGAGAGCACAGATACGCAGTATTTT.

V usage is TRBV19 and J usage is TRBJ2-7; weak D call: TRBD1 (6 bases). Germline CDR1 LNHDA, CDR2 SQIVND (reference sequence). This CDR3 is built from 15 residues. The ends were cut back, 5 bases at V and 4 bases at J, with 18 bases in the middle. In DNA, the CDR3 is TGTGCCAGTAGTCTGGGTTTGGGGGCATGGTACGAGCAGTACTTC. Residues: CASSLGLGAWYEQYF.

The chain combines TRBV7-9 with TRBJ1-1, with D unresolved. The germline V and J ends were trimmed by 5 bases and 1 base, with 8 bases remaining between them. The CDR3 is made up of 13 amino acids. Germline-derived CDR1 and CDR2 are SEHNR and FQNEAQ (reference sequence). Written as DNA, the CDR3 is TGTGCCAGCAGCCCGAACAAGAACACTGAAGCTTTCTTT. Translated: CASSPNKNTEAFF.

Here the CDR3 reads CSARLVNEQFF. The CDR3 DNA follows: TGCAGTGCTAGACTAGTGAATGAGCAGTTCTTC. J is TRBJ2-1 and V is TRBV20-1; D unresolved. The germline CDR1 and CDR2 sequences are DFQATT and SNEGSKA (reference sequence). Trimming shortened V by 2 bases and J by 7 bases, and 6 bases separated the two germline ends. This CDR3 is built from 11 residues.

The chain carries TRBV11-3 and TRBJ2-1, with 8 nucleotides matching TRBD2. The germline gives CDR1 SGHNT, CDR2 YENEEA. The CDR3 totals 16 residues. V was pared by 1 base and J by 2 bases, with 4 bases of the junction left unmatched. The CDR3 DNA reads TGTGCCAGCAGCTTAGGTGGGACTAGTCCCTACAATGAGCAGTTCTTC. Translated: CASSLGGTSPYNEQFF. Supplemented by reference TRBV11-3 and TRBJ2-1, the full variable domain reads EAGVVQSPRYKIIEKKQPVAFWCNPISGHNTLYWYLQNLGQGPELLIRYENEEAVDDSQLPKDRFSAERLKGVDSTLKIQPAELGDSAVYLCASSLGGTSPYNEQFFGPGTRLTVL.

This clone has only one observation. Written as DNA, the CDR3 is TGTGCCAGCTCACAAGCCACAGGGGGGTTTGGAGAGCAGTACTTC. Residues: CASSQATGGFGEQYF. The chain is built from TRBV18 and TRBJ2-7; 8 positions agree with TRBD1. The CDR3 is 15 amino acids. The ends lost 4 bases at V and 7 bases at J; junction bases unmatched: 12. CDR1 KGHSH and CDR2 LQKENI come from the germline V gene.

The CDR3 nucleotides are TGTGCCAGCAGCCTTAGGGGATCTGGGGCCAACGTCCTGACTTTC. Encoded protein: CASSLRGSGANVLTF. V gene TRBV6-5 combines with J gene TRBJ2-6; TRBD1 is a possible D gene (5 bases). CDR3 length: 15 amino acids. Trimming removed 6 bases at V and 1 base at J, with 10 bases between. Germline CDR1 reads MNHEY; CDR2 reads SVGAGI.

V usage is TRBV2 and J usage is TRBJ2-7; D is undetermined. There are 15 residues in the CDR3. V was trimmed by 3 bases and J by 4 bases, leaving 16 bases between them. Germline CDR1 SNHLY, CDR2 FYNNEI. The CDR3 nucleotides are TGTGCCAGCAGTGAGTTTCTAGTACCGGAATACGAGCAGTACTTC. It is translated as CASSEFLVPEYEQYF.

The genes are TRBV5-3 and TRBJ1-2; TRBD1 agrees at 8 bases. TRBV5-3 is identified as an open reading frame with a role that is uncertain. This CDR3 contains 15 residues. The J segment lost 6 bases and the V segment lost 3 bases, leaving 10 bases of the junction unmatched. The CDR3 nucleotides are TGTGCCAGAAGCTCTCGACAGGGGAATAGTCATGGCTACACCTTC. As protein: CARSSRQGNSHGYTF.

The chain couples TRBV30 to TRBJ1-1; no clear D gene. V was pared by 1 base and J by 0 bases, with 9 bases between. Germline CDR1 and CDR2: GTSNPN and SVGIG (reference sequence). The CDR3 runs to 14 residues. CDR3 nucleotides: TGTGCCTGGAGTGGAGGCAGATTGAACACTGAAGCTTTCTTT. The encoded protein is CAWSGGRLNTEAFF. Together with reference TRBV30 and TRBJ1-1, the CDR3 gives the full variable domain: SQTIHQWPATLVQPVGSPLSLECTVEGTSNPNLYWYRQAAGRGLQLLFYSVGIGQISSEVPQNLSASRPQDRQFILSSKKLLLSDSGFYLCAWSGGRLNTEAFFGQGTRLTVV.

The chain uses TRBV4-3 and TRBJ2-3; D not certain. Germline values: CDR1 LGHNA, CDR2 YSLEER. The CDR3 is made up of 15 amino acids. The V and J ends lost 1 base and 0 bases respectively, with 8 bases between them. The CDR3: CASSQAPDSTDTQYF. CDR3 DNA: TGCGCCAGCAGCCAAGCACCAGACAGCACAGATACGCAGTATTTT.

The rearrangement uses TRBV4-3 and TRBJ1-6, with TRBD1 as a possible D gene (5 bases). CDR3 size: 17 residues. V was shortened by 0 bases and J by 4 bases, with 13 bases between the two germline ends. Germline V gene lookup returns CDR1 LGHNA and CDR2 YSLEER. The CDR3 here is CASSQDLGVGYNSPLHF. In DNA, the CDR3 is TGCGCCAGCAGCCAAGATTTGGGGGTGGGGTATAATTCACCCCTCCACTTT.

The chain has TRBV7-9 and TRBJ2-3; 12 bases are a match to TRBD2. Germline CDR1 and CDR2: SEHNR and FQNEAQ (reference sequence). With V trimmed by 1 base and J by 5 bases, 4 bases remained unmatched. CDR3 length: 16 residues. Here the CDR3 DNA reads TGTGCCAGCAGCTTAGGACTAGCGGGGGCCGGAGATACGCAGTATTTT. Amino acid sequence: CASSLGLAGAGDTQYF.

The rearrangement joins TRBV13 to TRBJ2-1; TRBD1 is a possible D gene (5 bases). CDR3 length: 14 residues. V dropped 5 bases and J dropped 9 bases, with 17 bases sitting between them. Germline CDR1 reads PRHDT; CDR2 reads FYEKMQ (reference sequence). DNA for the CDR3: TGTGCCAGCAGCCCGAAGCAGGGAAAGGGTGAGCAGTTCTTC. Protein: CASSPKQGKGEQFF.

The chain is built from TRBV28 and TRBJ2-1, with D possibly matching TRBD2 (7 bases). Germline loops: CDR1 MDHEN, CDR2 SYDVKM. This CDR3 spans 16 amino acids. Between the trimmed V and J ends, which lost 4 bases and 0 bases, there was a span of 13 bases. CDR3: CASSSFGGLSYNEQFF. The CDR3 nucleotides are TGTGCCAGCAGTTCCTTCGGGGGGCTCTCCTACAATGAGCAGTTCTTC.

The rearrangement joins TRBV30 to TRBJ2-3; no definite D call. V was cut by 1 base and J by 6 bases, with 14 bases left in between. CDR3 size: 14 residues. The V gene's germline CDR1 is GTSNPN and CDR2 SVGIG (reference sequence). The CDR3 DNA reads as TGTGCCTGGAGTGGGACGCGAGGTGGTGATACGCAGTATTTT. As protein: CAWSGTRGGDTQYF.

In its sample, this clone was seen once. The chain is built from TRBV27 and TRBJ1-4; D not resolved. The CDR3 runs 14 residues. V gave up 5 bases and J gave up 8 bases, with 15 bases separating them. Germline V gene sequence: CDR1 MNHEY, CDR2 SMNVEV (reference sequence). CDR3 amino acids: CASSPLWAGEKLFF. The CDR3 bases are TGTGCCAGCAGTCCGCTTTGGGCGGGGGAAAAACTGTTTTTT.

This chain uses TRBV15 with TRBJ2-1; unclear D gene. The CDR3 is made up of 15 amino acids. Between the trimmed V and J ends, which lost 3 bases and 2 bases, there was a span of 11 bases. Germline V lookup: CDR1 LNHNV, CDR2 YYDKDF (reference sequence). As DNA, the CDR3 is TGTGCCACCAGCAGGTCACCCCCTCCCTACAATGAGCAGTTCTTC. The encoded protein is CATSRSPPPYNEQFF.